This T cell receptor beta chain is drawn from a study of T-cell reconstitution after alpha-beta-depleted transplantation in children. Study-wide points: Surviving recipient T cells and thymic progenitors accounted for the high day-60 TCRbeta diversity observed in some patients. Diversity and T-cell counts at one year after transplant derived mostly from new T cells. Expanded clones from the graft, numbering several hundred, reportedly supplied alpha-beta T cells about two months after transplant.

The CDR3 sequence is 18 residues long. Germline assignment: CDR1 SGHRS and CDR2 YFSETQ. The V gene end was trimmed by 0 bases and the J gene end by 5 bases; junction bases not matched to a gene: 11. This sample's TCRbeta library carried unique molecular identifier barcodes. TCRdb re-derived calls from the PCR reads in MiXCR, one entry per CDR3 protein. Of about 980,000 distinct CDR3 sequences listed, roughly 29% are singletons. This clonotype has more than one count but fewer than ten. The antigen is not known. The chain is built from TRBV5-1 and TRBJ2-1, with 10 bases matching TRBD2. This TCR derives from a boy under three years old who had a stem cell transplant for SCID, so the T cells may come from the graft donor. Material: PBMCs, mostly from graft donor cells, obtained 360 days after TCRalphabeta/CD19-depleted stem cell transplant. The CDR3 DNA is TGCGCCAGCAGCTTGGGGCCTTCTAGCGGGGGTAGGAACAATGAGCAGTTCTTC. The encoded protein is CASSLGPSSGGRNNEQFF. Complete variable domain (other parts from reference TRBV5-1 and TRBJ2-1): KAGVTQTPRYLIKTRGQQVTLSCSPISGHRSVSWYQQTPGQGLQFLFEYFSETQRNKGNFPGRFSGRQFSNSRSEMNVSTLELGDSALYLCASSLGPSSGGRNNEQFFGPGTRLTVL.